This is a list of T cell receptor beta chains from one sample in a study of T cells in localized non-small cell lung cancer. The repertoire was sequenced with immunoSEQ multiplex PCR; TCRdb's copy has only in-frame clones and lacks some. The table lists about 79,000 clones, more than 75% of them singletons, with 20% to 25% in the top ten. Sample: peripheral blood, taken before any cancer treatment. Every receptor here comes from a woman aged 35-75 years with stage I squamous cell lung carcinoma. Each CDR3 is given with its conserved first and last residue. The order of the fields is D gene, V gene, J gene, clone size, CDR3 DNA, CDR3 protein. D genes are given only for firm matches. Expanded clones get a size class; other rows say once, few or many, or leave the size out.

D: -
V: TRBV7-7
J: TRBJ2-7
size: -
DNA: TGTGCTAGCAGCTTAGCCAGGTTCGGCGAGCAGTACTTC
CDR3: CASSLARFGEQYF

D: -
V: TRBV13
J: TRBJ2-2
size: few
DNA: TGTGCCAGCAGCTTAACAGGGAAAAACACCGGGGAGCTGTTTTTT
CDR3: CASSLTGKNTGELFF

D: -
V: TRBV2
J: TRBJ2-3
size: -
DNA: TGTGCCAGCAGGATGGGGCCCCTCACAGATACGCAGTATTTT
CDR3: CASRMGPLTDTQYF

D: -
V: TRBV11-2
J: TRBJ1-3
size: once
DNA: TGTGCCAGCAGCCCCACGCCAGAGCTGGGAAACACCATATATTTT
CDR3: CASSPTPELGNTIYF

D: TRBD1
V: TRBV29-1
J: TRBJ1-5
size: once
DNA: TGCAGCGTCGGGGACAGGCCAAATCAGCCCCAGCATTTT
CDR3: CSVGDRPNQPQHF

D: TRBD2
V: TRBV29-1
J: TRBJ2-1
size: -
DNA: TGCAGCTTCGGCCCTAGCGGGGTCTCCTACAATGAGCAGTTCTTC
CDR3: CSFGPSGVSYNEQFF

D: -
V: TRBV19
J: TRBJ1-3
size: few
DNA: TGTGCCAGTAGAATCCGGGGCAGGGCTACTGGAAACACCATATATTTT
CDR3: CASRIRGRATGNTIYF

D: TRBD1
V: TRBV19
J: TRBJ1-1
size: -
DNA: TGTGCCAGTAGTATACAGGGGGCGCGGAACACTGAAGCTTTCTTT
CDR3: CASSIQGARNTEAFF

D: -
V: TRBV2
J: TRBJ1-2
size: -
DNA: TGTGCCAGCAGTGATCGGATTCGGCGCTACACCTTC
CDR3: CASSDRIRRYTF

D: TRBD2
V: TRBV7-7
J: TRBJ2-7
size: -
DNA: TGTGCTAGCAGCACACGAGGGACTAGCGGGGGTCTTTCCTACGAGCAGTACTTC
CDR3: CASSTRGTSGGLSYEQYF

D: TRBD1
V: TRBV6-5
J: TRBJ1-4
size: -
DNA: TGTGCCAGCAGTTCGACAGGGACAACTAATGAAAAACTGTTTTTT
CDR3: CASSSTGTTNEKLFF

D: TRBD1
V: TRBV5-1
J: TRBJ1-6
size: -
DNA: TGCGCCAGCAGCTTGGGGGACAGGGGAAATAATTCACCCCTCCACTTT
CDR3: CASSLGDRGNNSPLHF

D: -
V: TRBV5-6
J: TRBJ2-2
size: -
DNA: TGTGCCAGCAGTAGGGCGTCCGGGGAGCTGTTTTTT
CDR3: CASSRASGELFF

D: -
V: TRBV7-8
J: TRBJ2-7
size: -
DNA: TGTGCCAGCACCCCACTAGTGAACTCCTACGAGCAGTACTTC
CDR3: CASTPLVNSYEQYF

D: TRBD1
V: TRBV7-2
J: TRBJ1-2
size: few
DNA: TGTGCCAGCAGCTTAGCGAGCGGACAGGGGAGCGGCTACACCTTC
CDR3: CASSLASGQGSGYTF

D: -
V: TRBV6-6
J: TRBJ2-7
size: -
DNA: TGTGCCAGCAGTTACATGCAGGGGTCCTACGAGCAGTACTTC
CDR3: CASSYMQGSYEQYF

D: TRBD1
V: TRBV10-1
J: TRBJ2-5
size: -
DNA: TGCGCCAGCAGCCCTTTGGGACAGGGGCAAGAGACCCAGTACTTC
CDR3: CASSPLGQGQETQYF

D: TRBD1
V: TRBV9
J: TRBJ1-2
size: -
DNA: TGTGCCAGCAGCGTCACAGAATCGACAGGGATCAACTATGGCTACACCTTC
CDR3: CASSVTESTGINYGYTF

D: -
V: TRBV6-1
J: TRBJ1-2
size: -
DNA: TGTGCCAGCAGTGAAAGGGGAAAAGGGACCCAAATCGGCTATGGCTACACCTTC
CDR3: CASSERGKGTQIGYGYTF

D: TRBD1
V: TRBV14
J: TRBJ2-7
size: -
DNA: TGTGCCAGCAGCCTCAGGTTTGGGACAGGGGCCAACGAGCAGTACTTC
CDR3: CASSLRFGTGANEQYF

D: -
V: TRBV19
J: TRBJ2-7
size: -
DNA: TGTGCCAGTAGTATATGGGGGGGCCTCTCCTACGAGCAGTACTTC
CDR3: CASSIWGGLSYEQYF

D: TRBD1
V: TRBV6-6
J: TRBJ2-7
size: -
DNA: TGTGCCAGCAGTTACGACAGGGCAGGCGAGCAGTACTTC
CDR3: CASSYDRAGEQYF

D: TRBD2
V: TRBV2
J: TRBJ2-5
size: -
DNA: TGTGCCAGCGGGACTAGCGGGGAGACCCAGTACTTC
CDR3: CASGTSGETQYF

D: -
V: TRBV6-5
J: TRBJ1-2
size: -
DNA: TGTGCCAGCAGTTACGCTCAGGATCGCTATGGCTACACCTTC
CDR3: CASSYAQDRYGYTF

D: -
V: TRBV5-6
J: TRBJ2-1
size: -
DNA: TGTGCCAGCAGCTTGGCTACGAATGAGCAGTTCTTC
CDR3: CASSLATNEQFF

D: -
V: TRBV11-2
J: TRBJ1-2
size: -
DNA: TGTGCCAGCAGCTTAGGACAGAGGTCTGGCTACACCTTC
CDR3: CASSLGQRSGYTF

D: TRBD2
V: TRBV9
J: TRBJ2-1
size: -
DNA: TGTGCCAGCAGCGTAGGAGCTAGCGGGAACAATGAGCAGTTCTTC
CDR3: CASSVGASGNNEQFF

D: -
V: TRBV4-1
J: TRBJ2-3
size: once
DNA: TGCGCCAGCAGCCAAGACGGGACTTCCGGCTGGGATACGCAGTATTTT
CDR3: CASSQDGTSGWDTQYF

D: TRBD1
V: TRBV6-5
J: TRBJ1-1
size: few
DNA: TGTGCCAGCAGTTACACCGGGACAGGGGGCACTGAAGCTTTCTTT
CDR3: CASSYTGTGGTEAFF

D: TRBD1
V: TRBV2
J: TRBJ1-2
size: once
DNA: TGTGCCAGCAGCCTCACAGGGGAGGGTGGCTACACCTTC
CDR3: CASSLTGEGGYTF

D: -
V: TRBV5-6
J: TRBJ2-7
size: -
DNA: TGTGCCAGCAGCCCGATTGGAAGCTCCTACGAGCAGTACTTC
CDR3: CASSPIGSSYEQYF

D: -
V: TRBV6-5
J: TRBJ2-5
size: -
DNA: TGTGCCAGCAGTTACGGGGGGAAGGGGACCCAGTACTTC
CDR3: CASSYGGKGTQYF

D: -
V: TRBV30
J: TRBJ2-3
size: -
DNA: TGTGCTGGAAAGCCCCAACTGAGCTCAGATACGCAGTATTTT
CDR3: CAGKPQLSSDTQYF

D: TRBD1
V: TRBV7-6
J: TRBJ1-2
size: -
DNA: TGTGCCAGCAGCTTAGACCCCACAGGGGGCGTCTATGGCTACACCTTC
CDR3: CASSLDPTGGVYGYTF

D: -
V: TRBV5-1
J: TRBJ2-2
size: -
DNA: TGCGCCAGCAGGAGTCAAGGGCCCTTAACTTCGAACACCGGGGAGCTGTTTTTT
CDR3: CASRSQGPLTSNTGELFF

D: TRBD1
V: TRBV5-1
J: TRBJ1-1
size: -
DNA: TGCGCCAGCCGGGACAGGGATCGCCCTGAAGCTTTCTTT
CDR3: CASRDRDRPEAFF

D: TRBD2
V: TRBV5-1
J: TRBJ2-1
size: -
DNA: TGCGCCAGCAGCTCTAGCGGGGCTAGCGGGGTCTACAATGAGCAGTTCTTC
CDR3: CASSSSGASGVYNEQFF

D: TRBD1
V: TRBV4-1
J: TRBJ1-3
size: -
DNA: TGCGCCAACCAGGGGGCGCGGGACACCATATATTTT
CDR3: CANQGARDTIYF

D: TRBD2
V: TRBV5-1
J: TRBJ2-1
size: -
DNA: TGCGCCAGCAGCCTGGCCGGGACTAGCGAGGGTGAGCAGTTCTTC
CDR3: CASSLAGTSEGEQFF

D: -
V: TRBV15
J: TRBJ2-7
size: -
DNA: TGTGCCACCAGCAAAGATCCCTACGAGCAGTACTTC
CDR3: CATSKDPYEQYF

D: -
V: TRBV2
J: TRBJ1-3
size: -
DNA: TGTGCCAGCAGAGGCCCCGGGACGGATTCTGGAAACACCATATATTTT
CDR3: CASRGPGTDSGNTIYF

D: -
V: TRBV18
J: TRBJ2-5
size: -
DNA: TGTGCCAGCTCACCACCAGGGGCAGAGACCCAGTACTTC
CDR3: CASSPPGAETQYF

D: -
V: TRBV7-9
J: TRBJ1-2
size: -
DNA: TGTGCCAGCAGCTTAGACAGCTATGGCTACACCTTC
CDR3: CASSLDSYGYTF

D: TRBD1
V: TRBV18
J: TRBJ1-3
size: -
DNA: TGTGCCAGCTCACCACCGGGACAGGGGATCGGATCCGGAAACACCATATATTTT
CDR3: CASSPPGQGIGSGNTIYF

D: -
V: TRBV2
J: TRBJ2-7
size: -
DNA: TGTGCCAGCAGCGCGACCTACGAGCAGTACTTC
CDR3: CASSATYEQYF

D: -
V: TRBV4-1
J: TRBJ1-4
size: once
DNA: TGCGCCAGCAGCCAAGATTTAGGCAGGGTCCCACTGTTTTTT
CDR3: CASSQDLGRVPLFF